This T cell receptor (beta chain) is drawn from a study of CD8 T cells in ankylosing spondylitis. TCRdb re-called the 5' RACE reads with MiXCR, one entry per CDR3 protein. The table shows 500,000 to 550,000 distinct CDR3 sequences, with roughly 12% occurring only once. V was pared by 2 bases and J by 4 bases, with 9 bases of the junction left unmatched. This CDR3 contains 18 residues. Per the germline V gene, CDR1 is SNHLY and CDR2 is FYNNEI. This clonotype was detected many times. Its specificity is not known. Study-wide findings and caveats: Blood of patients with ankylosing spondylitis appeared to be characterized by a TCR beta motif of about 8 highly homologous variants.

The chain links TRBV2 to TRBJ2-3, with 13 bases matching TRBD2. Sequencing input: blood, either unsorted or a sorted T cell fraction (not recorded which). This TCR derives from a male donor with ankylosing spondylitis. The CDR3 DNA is TGTGCCAGCAGTGAACGAAGTAGGGGACTAGCGGGATCAGATACGCAGTATTTT. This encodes CASSERSRGLAGSDTQYF.